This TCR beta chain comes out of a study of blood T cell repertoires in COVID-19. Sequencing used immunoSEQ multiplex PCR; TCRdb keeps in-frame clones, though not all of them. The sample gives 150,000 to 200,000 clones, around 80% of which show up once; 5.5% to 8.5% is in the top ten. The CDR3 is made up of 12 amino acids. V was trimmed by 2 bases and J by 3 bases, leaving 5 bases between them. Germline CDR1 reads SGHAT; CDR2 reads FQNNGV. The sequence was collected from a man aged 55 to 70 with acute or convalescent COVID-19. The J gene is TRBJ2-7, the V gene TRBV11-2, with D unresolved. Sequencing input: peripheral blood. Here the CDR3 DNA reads TGTGCCAGCAGCTTAAACTACTACGAGCAGTACTTC. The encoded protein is CASSLNYYEQYF. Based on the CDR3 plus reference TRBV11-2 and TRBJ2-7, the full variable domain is EAGVAQSPRYKIIEKRQSVAFWCNPISGHATLYWYQQILGQGPKLLIQFQNNGVVDDSQLPKDRFSAERLKGVDSTLKIQPAKLEDSAVYLCASSLNYYEQYFGPGTRLTVT.